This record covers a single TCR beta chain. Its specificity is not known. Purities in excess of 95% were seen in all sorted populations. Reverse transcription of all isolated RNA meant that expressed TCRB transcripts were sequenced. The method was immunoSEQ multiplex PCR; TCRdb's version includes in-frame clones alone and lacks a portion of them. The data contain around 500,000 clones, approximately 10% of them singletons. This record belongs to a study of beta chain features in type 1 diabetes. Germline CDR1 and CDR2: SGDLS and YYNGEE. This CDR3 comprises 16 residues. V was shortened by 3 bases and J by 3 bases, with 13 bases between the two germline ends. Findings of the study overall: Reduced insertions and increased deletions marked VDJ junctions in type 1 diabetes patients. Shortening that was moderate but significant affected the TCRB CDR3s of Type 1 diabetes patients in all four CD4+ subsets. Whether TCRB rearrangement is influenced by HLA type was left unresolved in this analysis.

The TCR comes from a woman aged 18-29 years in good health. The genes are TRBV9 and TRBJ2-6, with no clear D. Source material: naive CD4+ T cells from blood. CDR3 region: CASSAGLGFGANVLTF. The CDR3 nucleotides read TGTGCCAGCAGCGCCGGTTTAGGGTTTGGGGCCAACGTCCTGACTTTC.